The following is a T cell receptor beta chain sequence with its context. This sample is drawn from a study of shared clonotypes between healthy human individuals. Trimming took 4 bases from V and 0 from J, leaving 13 bases between them. Germline V CDR1 and CDR2: MGHRA, YSYEKL. There are 17 residues in the CDR3. TCRdb's table, derived via immunoSEQ multiplex PCR, lists solely in-frame clones and lacks some. Of some 650,000 clones in the sample, approximately 97% were seen once. The sequencing sample was made of naive CD4+ T cells sorted from blood. The sample's subset: CD45RA+ positively selected. This chain uses TRBV4-1 with TRBJ2-6; no clear D gene. This clonotype was sampled from a woman aged 30 to 39 in good health. CDR3 in amino acids: CASSPDEGISGANVLTF. The CDR3 DNA sequence: TGCGCCAGCAGCCCCGACGAAGGTATCTCTGGGGCCAACGTCCTGACTTTC.